The 31 T cell receptor beta chains reported below all come from one sample, sequenced in a study of T cells in Graves' hyperthyroidism and ophthalmopathy. RNA transcripts served as the template for amplifying TCR beta CDR3 regions. The TCR CDR3 first-round RT-PCR relied on the HTBI primer set. TCRdb analysed the multiplex PCR reads with MiXCR anew, one entry per CDR3 protein. Of around 190,000 distinct CDR3 sequences in the sample, less than 20% were seen once. Material for sequencing was blood. These receptor sequences come from a woman aged 45-65 years with Graves' hyperthyroidism.

This clonotype was seen repeatedly, ten times or more. The rearrangement uses TRBV27 and TRBJ1-1, with D tentatively TRBD1 (6 bases). This CDR3 is built from 15 residues. The germline V and J ends were trimmed by 3 bases and 5 bases, with 16 bases remaining between them. The germline gives CDR1 MNHEY, CDR2 SMNVEV (reference sequence). The CDR3 sequence: CASSLSGVTVTEAFF. The CDR3 nucleotides are TGTGCCAGCAGTTTGTCAGGGGTCACCGTTACTGAAGCTTTCTTT.

This chain links TRBV30 with TRBJ2-2; a possible D gene is TRBD2 (7 bases). Germline values: CDR1 GTSNPN, CDR2 SVGIG (reference sequence). V lost 4 bases to trimming and J lost 3 bases, with 18 bases between them. This CDR3 is 16 amino acids long. In DNA form, the CDR3 reads TGTGCCTGGATGGGGGGGCGGGATCGCGACACCGGGGAGCTGTTTTTT. This translates into CAWMGGRDRDTGELFF.

The chain combines TRBV30 with TRBJ1-1, with unresolved D. Deletions cut 5 bases from V and 4 bases from J, with 17 bases between. The CDR3 is 14 residues long. Looked up from germline, CDR1 is GTSNPN and CDR2 is SVGIG (reference sequence). CDR3 loop: CAWVFGPLSTEAFF. CDR3 bases: TGTGCCTGGGTGTTTGGCCCCCTGAGCACTGAAGCTTTCTTT.

This rearrangement joins TRBV5-6 to TRBJ2-3; a weak D match, TRBD2 (6 bases). CDR1 is SGHDT, CDR2 YYEEEE, per germline. V dropped 1 base and J dropped 4 bases, with 10 bases sitting between them. CDR3 length: 14 amino acids. The chain's CDR3 is CASSLSGPADTQYF. In DNA, the CDR3 is TGTGCCAGCAGCTTGAGCGGGCCGGCAGATACGCAGTATTTT.

A word on this clonotype: A much larger clonotype is one base distant, so this may be a read error. This chain uses TRBV30 with TRBJ1-5; weak D call: TRBD1 (6 bases). This CDR3 is built from 13 residues. Germline CDR1 and CDR2: GTSNPN and SVGIG (reference sequence). This chain's CDR3 is CARSGQGKQPQHF. CDR3 coding DNA: TGTGCCCGGAGTGGGCAGGGGAAACAGCCCCAGCATTTT.

The rearrangement joins TRBV6-1 to TRBJ1-1; 9 nucleotides agree with TRBD1. The length of the CDR3 is 14 residues. With 6 bases clipped from V and 5 bases from J, the junction kept 7 bases outside the gene matches. Germline V gene sequence: CDR1 MNHNS, CDR2 SASEGT. The CDR3: CASRIQGAVTEAFF. DNA of the CDR3: TGTGCCAGCAGGATACAGGGGGCTGTTACTGAAGCTTTCTTT.

This clonotype was recorded at least ten times. The CDR3 coding sequence is TGTGCCAGCAGTCGATTCACCTACGAGCAGTACTTC. Its protein is CASSRFTYEQYF. V gene TRBV12-3 or TRBV12-4 combines with J gene TRBJ2-7; D gene unclear. V lost 5 bases, J lost 2 bases, and 7 bases lay in between. This CDR3 is built from 12 residues.

In its sample, this clonotype was seen a few times. The chain combines TRBV27 with TRBJ1-4; a weak D match, TRBD1 (6 bases). Germline lookup yields CDR1 MNHEY and CDR2 SMNVEV (reference sequence). The V end was cut by 6 bases, the J end by 7 bases, with 18 bases between. The CDR3 spans 15 residues. The CDR3 is CASSPIGTPLEKLFF. The DNA of the CDR3 is TGTGCCAGCAGCCCCATTGGGACACCACTTGAAAAACTGTTTTTT. The variable domain in full, completed from reference TRBV27 and TRBJ1-4, reads EAQVTQNPRYLITVTGKKLTVTCSQNMNHEYMSWYRQDPGLGLRQIYYSMNVEVTDKGDVPEGYKVSRKEKRNFPLILESPSPNQTSLYFCASSPIGTPLEKLFFGSGTQLSVL.

This clonotype was observed a handful of times. The rearrangement links TRBV3-1 to TRBJ2-7; maybe TRBD2 (5 bases). The CDR3 consists of 12 residues. The germline V and J ends were trimmed by 3 bases and 2 bases, with 5 bases remaining between them. CDR1 LGHDT and CDR2 YNNKEL come from the germline V gene (reference sequence). The DNA of the CDR3 is TGTGCCAGCAGCCACGGGACCTACGAGCAGTACTTC. This encodes CASSHGTYEQYF.

This clonotype was seen only a few times. The rearrangement uses TRBV25-1 and TRBJ1-5; TRBD1 agrees at 9 bases. The J segment lost 2 bases and the V segment lost 4 bases, leaving 0 bases of the junction unmatched. Germline CDR1 is MGHDK and CDR2 is SYGVNS. The CDR3 consists of 14 residues. CDR3 DNA: TGTGCCAGCAGTGGGGACAGGGGCAATCAGCCCCAGCATTTT. Its translation: CASSGDRGNQPQHF.

The rearrangement uses TRBV5-1 and TRBJ1-2; 12 nucleotides agree with TRBD1. Germline values: CDR1 SGHRS, CDR2 YFSETQ. The CDR3 runs 17 residues. Germline trimming cut 4 bases from V and 3 bases from J; bases unmatched to any gene: 10. The CDR3 is CASSEGTGGANYYGYTF. The CDR3 DNA reads as TGCGCCAGCAGCGAAGGGACAGGGGGCGCAAATTACTATGGCTACACCTTC.

In its sample, this clonotype was seen many times. The chain employs TRBV5-1 and TRBJ2-2; no definite D call. This CDR3 spans 14 amino acids. V was trimmed by 0 bases and J by 4 bases, leaving 7 bases between them. Looked up from germline, CDR1 is SGHRS and CDR2 is YFSETQ. Here the CDR3 DNA reads TGCGCCAGCAGCTTGGGACGGTCCACCGGGGAGCTGTTTTTT. Its translation: CASSLGRSTGELFF.

In its sample, this clonotype was seen many times. The CDR3 region has the DNA TGTGCCAGCACCGTGGGACAGGGGAAAGGAGAGACCCAGTACTTC. It is translated as CASTVGQGKGETQYF. The chain carries TRBV28 and TRBJ2-5, with 10 bases fitting TRBD1. V lost 7 bases and J lost 4; bases outside the gene matches: 9. Germline V gives CDR1 MDHEN, CDR2 SYDVKM. CDR3 length equals 15 residues.

The chain employs TRBV6-1 and TRBJ2-7; possibly TRBD2 for D (6 bases). V was clipped by 10 bases and J by 1 base, with 17 bases between them. The CDR3 is 14 amino acids. Germline CDR1 MNHNS, CDR2 SASEGT. The CDR3 DNA is TGTGCCACTTTGCGGGACTGGAATTCCTACGAGCAGTACTTC. Its translation is CATLRDWNSYEQYF.

This clonotype showed up just a few times. V and J are TRBV9 and TRBJ2-1; 7 nucleotides align to TRBD2. Germline V gene data show CDR1 as SGDLS and CDR2 as YYNGEE. The CDR3 runs 13 residues. With V trimmed by 2 bases and J by 5 bases, 1 base remained unmatched. The CDR3 reads CASSVRGNNEQFF. The DNA for the CDR3 is TGTGCCAGCAGCGTGCGGGGGAACAATGAGCAGTTCTTC.

Only a few counts were recorded for this clonotype. This sequence joins TRBV19 and TRBJ2-1; 10 nucleotides agree with TRBD1. After removal of 3 bases from V and 7 bases from J, the junction contained 3 bases not matched to a gene. The CDR3 is 14 residues long. CDR1 is LNHDA, CDR2 SQIVND, per germline (reference sequence). In DNA form, the CDR3 reads TGTGCCAGTAGTATGACAGGGGGCAAAAATGAGCAGTTCTTC. This gives the protein CASSMTGGKNEQFF.

There are many counts of this clonotype. The chain combines TRBV20-1 with TRBJ2-1, with a possible D match to TRBD1 (6 bases). V shed 6 bases and J shed 0 bases, with 15 bases lying between them. The germline CDR1 and CDR2 sequences are DFQATT and SNEGSKA (reference sequence). The CDR3 loop spans 15 amino acids. CDR3 bases: TGCAGTGCCGATCCAACAGGGAGCTCCTACAATGAGCAGTTCTTC. It is translated as CSADPTGSSYNEQFF.

This clonotype was seen repeatedly, ten times or more. V and J are TRBV7-3 and TRBJ2-1, with 9 bases matching TRBD2. CDR1 and CDR2 from the germline V gene are SGHTA and FQGTGA. Unmatched junction bases numbered 10, after V lost 0 bases and J lost 4 bases. The CDR3 loop spans 18 amino acids. The DNA for the CDR3 is TGTGCCAGCAGCTTAACGGGGAGCGGGAGGAAAAGGTACAATGAGCAGTTCTTC. Protein product: CASSLTGSGRKRYNEQFF.

The chain employs TRBV12-3 or TRBV12-4 and TRBJ1-1; D is ambiguous. V shed 3 bases and J shed 8 bases, with 10 bases lying between them. The CDR3 has 12 residues. The CDR3 is CASSFGKAEAFF. In DNA, the CDR3 is TGTGCCAGCAGTTTTGGCAAGGCCGAAGCTTTCTTT.

Note on this clonotype: A much larger clone is a single base away; this may be a read error. The V call is TRBV5-1, the J call TRBJ2-5, with a tentative D call TRBD1 (6 bases). The CDR3 is 15 amino acids. Germline lookup yields CDR1 SGHRS and CDR2 YFSETQ. CDR3 residues: CASSELGASIETQCF. As DNA, the CDR3 is TGCGCCAGCAGTGAGCTGGGGGCTAGTATAGAGACCCAGTGCTTC.

In this sample, this clonotype turned up a few times. V gene TRBV5-6 combines with J gene TRBJ1-1, with D possibly matching TRBD1 (6 bases). Germline CDR1 reads SGHDT; CDR2 reads YYEEEE. V was trimmed by 0 bases and J by 5 bases, leaving 11 bases between them. This CDR3 is built from 14 residues. The CDR3 protein is CASSLGRGATEAFF. Here the CDR3 DNA reads TGTGCCAGCAGCTTGGGTCGGGGGGCTACTGAAGCTTTCTTT.

This clonotype was observed a few times. This rearrangement joins TRBV5-4 to TRBJ1-1, with D perhaps TRBD1 (6 bases). Per the germline V gene, CDR1 is SGHNT and CDR2 is YYREEE (reference sequence). With 7 bases removed from V and 1 base from J, the gap between germline ends came to 17 bases. The CDR3 totals 15 residues. The CDR3 DNA reads as TGTGCCAGCCTGGGGGGGGCAGGGTCGAACACTGAAGCTTTCTTT. Its translation is CASLGGAGSNTEAFF.

This clonotype has a count of ten or more. The CDR3 sequence is CASGAGARGTDTQYF. CDR3 in DNA: TGTGCCAGCGGGGCGGGAGCACGGGGCACAGATACGCAGTATTTT. The chain is built from TRBV2 and TRBJ2-3, with 7 bases fitting TRBD2. This CDR3 comprises 15 residues. V shed 8 bases and J 1 base; nucleotides not matched to a gene: 9. The germline V gene has CDR1 SNHLY and CDR2 FYNNEI.

This clonotype was recorded once. The chain joins TRBV2 to TRBJ1-5; TRBD1 might be the D (5 bases). The CDR3 spans 17 residues. The germline V gene has CDR1 SNHLY and CDR2 FYNNEI. Trimming shortened V by 0 bases and J by 1 base, and 13 bases separated the two germline ends. CDR3 in amino acids: CASSEALGTASNQPQHF. DNA of the CDR3: TGTGCCAGCAGTGAAGCGCTAGGGACCGCAAGCAATCAGCCCCAGCATTTT.

This clonotype came up many times. This sequence joins TRBV18 and TRBJ2-1; perhaps TRBD1 as D (6 bases). V was cut by 3 bases and J by 10 bases, with 16 bases left in between. The CDR3 covers 14 residues. CDR1 and CDR2 from the germline V gene are KGHSH and LQKENI. The CDR3 spells CASSPISYTGEQFF. The CDR3 coding sequence is TGTGCCAGCTCACCGATAAGTTACACAGGGGAGCAGTTCTTC.

This clonotype was recorded at least ten times. The chain links TRBV27 to TRBJ2-7; TRBD2 matches at 10 bases. With 4 bases clipped from V and 1 base from J, the junction kept 4 bases outside the gene matches. Germline V lookup: CDR1 MNHEY, CDR2 SMNVEV (reference sequence). The CDR3 length is 15 residues. The CDR3 is CASSWASGRSYEQYF. In DNA, the CDR3 is TGTGCCAGCAGTTGGGCTAGCGGGAGATCCTACGAGCAGTACTTC.

This clonotype was detected ten times or more. This sequence joins TRBV5-5 and TRBJ2-3; the match to TRBD2 covers 9 bases. Germline-derived CDR1 and CDR2 are SGHKS and YYEKEE (reference sequence). The CDR3 loop spans 16 amino acids. V shed 2 bases and J 0 bases; nucleotides not matched to a gene: 4. CDR3 loop: CASSFYTSGSTDTQYF. The CDR3 bases are TGTGCCAGCAGCTTTTATACTAGCGGGAGCACAGATACGCAGTATTTT.

This clonotype was seen a handful of times. The V gene is TRBV29-1, the J gene TRBJ1-1; the D gene is possibly TRBD1 (6 bases). V gave up 7 bases and J gave up 8 bases, with 14 bases separating them. This CDR3 contains 11 residues. Germline V gene lookup returns CDR1 SQVTM and CDR2 ANQGSEA. CDR3 nucleotides: TGCAGCGGTTTACGGACAGTAGAAGCTTTCTTT. This translates into CSGLRTVEAFF.

This clonotype came up many times. V gene TRBV12-3 or TRBV12-4 combines with J gene TRBJ1-5; D is uncertain. The germline V and J ends were trimmed by 6 bases and 0 bases, with 18 bases remaining between them. The CDR3 is 17 residues long. For the CDR3, the DNA is TGTGCCAGCAGCTACGGCCTCCGGGATTATAGCAATCAGCCCCAGCATTTT. This codes for CASSYGLRDYSNQPQHF.

This clonotype was seen repeatedly, ten times or more. The chain uses TRBV12-3 or TRBV12-4 and TRBJ2-1, with D possibly TRBD1 on 7 matching bases. The V gene lost 7 bases and the J gene lost 6 bases, with 22 bases spanning the gap. This CDR3 is 16 amino acids long. This CDR3 reads CASTNMRGRGSNEQFF. The CDR3 nucleotides read TGTGCCAGCACCAACATGCGGGGCAGGGGGTCCAATGAGCAGTTCTTC.

This clonotype was counted at least ten times. This sequence joins TRBV10-3 and TRBJ2-1, with D perhaps matching TRBD2 (6 bases). The germline V gene encodes CDR1 ENHRY and CDR2 SYGVKD. V lost 8 bases and J lost 5, with 13 bases in between. This CDR3 has 13 amino acids. Here the CDR3 DNA reads TGTGCCATCCAGACTAGGGTCGACAATGAGCAGTTCTTC. Its protein product is CAIQTRVDNEQFF.